A selection of T cell receptor beta chains follows, all from one sample in a study of blood T cell repertoires in COVID-19. Sequenced by immunoSEQ multiplex PCR; TCRdb stores in-frame clones only, minus some. The sample yields 300,000 to 350,000 clones, about 90% seen once. The sample taken for sequencing was peripheral blood. These receptors originate from a woman aged 40-49 years with COVID-19, enrolled during active disease. The conserved cysteine and the conserved F or W are not part of the CDR3 here. A D gene is named only where the DNA matches it firmly.

TRBV6-2/TRBV6-3 | NA | ASSYSRPYEQY
TRBV28 | TRBD1 | ASSSLGTGVRGANVLT
TRBV9 | NA | ASSPQQVNEKLF
TRBV10-3 | NA | AIRPVAEETQY
TRBV10-3 | TRBD1 | AISEGGTGGYYGYT
TRBV27 | NA | ASSSVKGIRGVYEQY
TRBV10-3 | NA | AISEPIDRKQF
TRBV7-8 | TRBD1 | ASSPRTGFSNQPQH
TRBV5-4 | NA | ASSLVGAAGGYT
TRBV19 | TRBD1 | AVGGQGTDTQY
TRBV11-3 | TRBD2 | ASSTAPTSGGSKQY
TRBV5-4 | NA | ASSSGGGSSGNTIY
TRBV9 | NA | ASSASTDGHQPQH
TRBV29-1 | NA | SGKLYGNTIY
TRBV28 | TRBD2 | ASSLRGTSHNEQF
TRBV28 | TRBD2 | ASTPAGTSGGPPDTQY
TRBV10-2 | TRBD1 | ASSEVTGGGEQY
TRBV28 | TRBD1 | ASSRQGPEKLF
TRBV2 | NA | ASSEVRGQETQY
TRBV15 | NA | ATSRSPPGDEKLF
TRBV28 | TRBD1 | ASSLSPTGGIGSPLH
TRBV13 | NA | ASSLFTGNTIY
TRBV27 | TRBD1 | ASSLTFTGGGSTDTQY